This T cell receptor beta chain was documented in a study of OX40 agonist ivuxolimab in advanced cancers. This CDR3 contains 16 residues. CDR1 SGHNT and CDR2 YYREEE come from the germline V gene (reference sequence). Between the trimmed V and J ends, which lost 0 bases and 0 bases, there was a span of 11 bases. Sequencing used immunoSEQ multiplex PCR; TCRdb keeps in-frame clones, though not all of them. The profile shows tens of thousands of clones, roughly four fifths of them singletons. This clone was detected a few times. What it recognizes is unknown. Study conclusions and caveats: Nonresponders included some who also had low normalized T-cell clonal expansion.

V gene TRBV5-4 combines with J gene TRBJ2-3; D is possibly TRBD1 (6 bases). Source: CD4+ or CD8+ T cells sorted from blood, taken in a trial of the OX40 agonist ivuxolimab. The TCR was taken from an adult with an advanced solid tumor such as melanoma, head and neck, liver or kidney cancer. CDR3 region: CASSLGGGYSTDTQYF. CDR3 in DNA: TGTGCCAGCAGCTTGGGAGGGGGATATAGCACAGATACGCAGTATTTT.